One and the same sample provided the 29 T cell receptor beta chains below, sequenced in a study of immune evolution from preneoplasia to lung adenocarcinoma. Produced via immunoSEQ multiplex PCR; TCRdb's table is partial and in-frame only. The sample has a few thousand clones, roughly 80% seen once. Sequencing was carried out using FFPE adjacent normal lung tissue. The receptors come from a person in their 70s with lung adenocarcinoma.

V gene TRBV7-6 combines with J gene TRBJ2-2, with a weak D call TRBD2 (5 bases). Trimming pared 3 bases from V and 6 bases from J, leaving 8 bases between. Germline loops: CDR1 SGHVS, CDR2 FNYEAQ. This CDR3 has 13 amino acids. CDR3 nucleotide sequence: TGTGCCAGCAGCTTGGACTCCGCCGGGGAGCTGTTTTTT. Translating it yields CASSLDSAGELFF.

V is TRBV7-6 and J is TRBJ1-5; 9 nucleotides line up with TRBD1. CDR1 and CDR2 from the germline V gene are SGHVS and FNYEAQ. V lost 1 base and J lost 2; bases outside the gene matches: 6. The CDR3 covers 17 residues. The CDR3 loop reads CASSLGSRTGGNQPQHF. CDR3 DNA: TGTGCCAGCAGCTTAGGGTCACGGACAGGGGGCAATCAGCCCCAGCATTTT.

The CDR3 bases are TGTGCCAGTAGTTTCACAGGGGTAGAAAATCAGCCCCAGCATTTT. Translated, it gives CASSFTGVENQPQHF. This rearrangement joins TRBV19 to TRBJ1-5, with 7 bases matching TRBD1. With V trimmed by 5 bases and J by 4 bases, 8 bases remained unmatched. The germline V gene encodes CDR1 LNHDA and CDR2 SQIVND (reference sequence). The CDR3 runs 15 residues.

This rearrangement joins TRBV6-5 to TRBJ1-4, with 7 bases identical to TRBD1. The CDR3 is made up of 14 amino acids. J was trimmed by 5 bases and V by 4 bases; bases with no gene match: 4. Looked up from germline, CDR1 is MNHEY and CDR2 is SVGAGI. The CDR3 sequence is CASSWGQKNEKLFF. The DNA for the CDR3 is TGTGCCAGCAGTTGGGGACAGAAAAATGAAAAACTGTTTTTT.

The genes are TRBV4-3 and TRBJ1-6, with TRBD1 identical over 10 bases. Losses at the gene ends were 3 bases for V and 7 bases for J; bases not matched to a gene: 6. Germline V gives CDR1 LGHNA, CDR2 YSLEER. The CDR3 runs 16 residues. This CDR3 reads CASSQSGDRGNSPLHF. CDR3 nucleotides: TGCGCCAGCAGCCAGAGCGGGGACAGGGGCAATTCACCCCTCCACTTT.

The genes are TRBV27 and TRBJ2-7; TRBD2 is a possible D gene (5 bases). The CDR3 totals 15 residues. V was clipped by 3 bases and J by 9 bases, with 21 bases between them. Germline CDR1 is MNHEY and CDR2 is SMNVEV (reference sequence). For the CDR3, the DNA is TGTGCCAGCAGTTTGGGTAGCGAACGTGGCGAGGGGCAGTACTTC. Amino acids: CASSLGSERGEGQYF.

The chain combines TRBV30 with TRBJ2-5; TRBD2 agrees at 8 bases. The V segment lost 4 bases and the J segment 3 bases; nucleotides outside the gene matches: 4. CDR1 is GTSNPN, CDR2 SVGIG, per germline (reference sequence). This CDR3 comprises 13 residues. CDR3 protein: CAWTPGGEETQYF. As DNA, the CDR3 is TGTGCCTGGACCCCCGGGGGGGAAGAGACCCAGTACTTC.

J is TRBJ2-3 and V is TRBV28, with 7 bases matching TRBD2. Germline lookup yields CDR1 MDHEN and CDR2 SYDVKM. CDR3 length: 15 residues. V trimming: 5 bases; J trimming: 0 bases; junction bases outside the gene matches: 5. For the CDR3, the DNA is TGTGCCAGCAGTCCCTGGGGGGGAAGCACAGATACGCAGTATTTT. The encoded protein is CASSPWGGSTDTQYF.

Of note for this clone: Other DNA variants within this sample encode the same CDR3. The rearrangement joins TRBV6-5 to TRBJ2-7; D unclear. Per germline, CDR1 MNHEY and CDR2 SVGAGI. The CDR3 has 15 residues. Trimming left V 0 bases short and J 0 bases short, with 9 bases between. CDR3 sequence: CASSYSMESSYEQYF. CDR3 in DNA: TGTGCCAGCAGTTACTCGATGGAATCCTCCTACGAGCAGTACTTC.

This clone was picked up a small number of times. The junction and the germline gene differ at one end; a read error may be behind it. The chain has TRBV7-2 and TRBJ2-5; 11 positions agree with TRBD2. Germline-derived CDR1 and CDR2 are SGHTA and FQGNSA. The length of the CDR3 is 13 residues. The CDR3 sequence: CASSLAGGETQYF. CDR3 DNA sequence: TGTGCCAGCAGCCTAGCGGGGGGAGAGACCCAGTACTTC.

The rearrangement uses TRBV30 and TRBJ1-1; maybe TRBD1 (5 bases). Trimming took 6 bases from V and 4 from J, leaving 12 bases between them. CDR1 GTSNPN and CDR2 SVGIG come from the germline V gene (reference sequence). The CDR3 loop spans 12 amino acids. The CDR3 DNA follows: TGTGCCTGCATCAAGGGACTCACTGAAGCTTTCTTT. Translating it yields CACIKGLTEAFF.

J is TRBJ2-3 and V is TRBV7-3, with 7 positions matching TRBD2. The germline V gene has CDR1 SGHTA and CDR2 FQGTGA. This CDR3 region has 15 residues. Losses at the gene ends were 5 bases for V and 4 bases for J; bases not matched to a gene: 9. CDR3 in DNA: TGTGCCAGCAGCCCTACGGCGGGAGAGTCAGATACGCAGTATTTT. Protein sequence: CASSPTAGESDTQYF.

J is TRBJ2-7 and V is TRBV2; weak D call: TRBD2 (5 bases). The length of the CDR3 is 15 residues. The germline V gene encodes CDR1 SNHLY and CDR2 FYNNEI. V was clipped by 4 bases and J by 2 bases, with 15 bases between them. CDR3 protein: CASSARAGGAYEQYF. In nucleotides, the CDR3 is TGTGCCAGCAGTGCTCGGGCGGGTGGAGCCTACGAGCAGTACTTC.

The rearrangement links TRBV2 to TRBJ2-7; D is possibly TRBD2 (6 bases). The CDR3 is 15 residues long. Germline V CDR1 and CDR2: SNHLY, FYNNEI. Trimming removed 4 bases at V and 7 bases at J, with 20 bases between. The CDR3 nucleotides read TGTGCCAGCAGTGTGGAGGACGGAGGGATATGGGAGCAGTACTTC. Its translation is CASSVEDGGIWEQYF.

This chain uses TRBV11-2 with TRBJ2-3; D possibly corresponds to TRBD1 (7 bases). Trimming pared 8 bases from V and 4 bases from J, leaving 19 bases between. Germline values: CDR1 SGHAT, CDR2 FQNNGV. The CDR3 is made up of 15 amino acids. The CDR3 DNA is TGTGCCAGCTTCCTGGGGGGACAGACTCCAGATACGCAGTATTTT. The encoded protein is CASFLGGQTPDTQYF.

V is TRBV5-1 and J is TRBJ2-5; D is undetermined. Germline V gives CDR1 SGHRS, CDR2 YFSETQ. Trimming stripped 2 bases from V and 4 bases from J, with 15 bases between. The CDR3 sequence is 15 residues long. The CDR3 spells CASSFGAPPVETQYF. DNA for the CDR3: TGCGCCAGCAGCTTCGGAGCGCCTCCGGTAGAGACCCAGTACTTC.

The CDR3: CSVMGSSGANVLTF. CDR3 in DNA: TGCAGCGTTATGGGGAGCTCTGGGGCCAACGTCCTGACTTTC. The V and J genes are TRBV29-1 and TRBJ2-6; D is perhaps TRBD2 (5 bases). This CDR3 has 14 residues. The V end lost 5 bases, the J end lost 0 bases, and 8 bases lay between the germline ends. The V gene's germline CDR1 is SQVTM and CDR2 ANQGSEA.

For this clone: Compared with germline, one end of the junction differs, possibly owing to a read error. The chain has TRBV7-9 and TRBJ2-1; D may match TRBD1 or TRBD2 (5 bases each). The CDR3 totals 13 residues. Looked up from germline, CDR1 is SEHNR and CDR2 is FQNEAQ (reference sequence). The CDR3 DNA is TGTGCTAGCAGCCCACCGAGGGGAAATGAGCAGTTCTTC. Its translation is CASSPPRGNEQFF.

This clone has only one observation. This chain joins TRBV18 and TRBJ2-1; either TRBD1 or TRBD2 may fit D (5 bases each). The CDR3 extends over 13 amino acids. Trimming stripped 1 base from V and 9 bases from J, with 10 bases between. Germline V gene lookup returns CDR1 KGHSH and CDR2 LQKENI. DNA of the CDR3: TGTGCCAGCTCACCACTGGGACGGGGTGAGCAGTTCTTC. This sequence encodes CASSPLGRGEQFF.

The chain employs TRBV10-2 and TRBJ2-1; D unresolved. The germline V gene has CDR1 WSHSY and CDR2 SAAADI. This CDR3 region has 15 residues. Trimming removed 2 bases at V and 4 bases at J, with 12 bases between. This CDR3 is CASSERSAVYNEQFF. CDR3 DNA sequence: TGCGCCAGCAGTGAGAGGAGCGCGGTTTACAATGAGCAGTTCTTC.

The CDR3 here is CASKDTRSYEQYF. CDR3 bases: TGTGCCAGCAAGGACACCCGCTCCTACGAGCAGTACTTC. The V and J genes are TRBV6-5 and TRBJ2-7; D is perhaps TRBD1 (5 bases). The germline V gene has CDR1 MNHEY and CDR2 SVGAGI. The CDR3 runs to 13 residues. V was pared by 7 bases and J by 0 bases, with 10 bases between.

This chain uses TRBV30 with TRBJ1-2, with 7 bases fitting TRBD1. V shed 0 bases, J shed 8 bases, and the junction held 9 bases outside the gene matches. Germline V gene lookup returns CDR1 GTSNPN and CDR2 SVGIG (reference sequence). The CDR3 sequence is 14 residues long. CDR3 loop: CAWSVSGRGDGYTF. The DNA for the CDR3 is TGTGCCTGGAGTGTATCGGGCAGGGGGGACGGCTACACCTTC.

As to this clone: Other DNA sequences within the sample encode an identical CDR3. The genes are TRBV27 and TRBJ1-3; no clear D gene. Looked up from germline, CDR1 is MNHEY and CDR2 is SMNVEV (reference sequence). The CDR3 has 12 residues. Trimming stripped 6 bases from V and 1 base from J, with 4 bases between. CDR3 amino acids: CASRSSGNTIYF. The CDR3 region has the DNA TGTGCCAGCAGGTCTTCTGGAAACACCATATATTTT.

The DNA for the CDR3 is TGTGCCAGCAGCGTAACCGGGACATTGAACACTGAAGCTTTCTTT. Its protein product is CASSVTGTLNTEAFF. This chain joins TRBV9 and TRBJ1-1; D is perhaps TRBD1 (6 bases). From germline, CDR1 is SGDLS and CDR2 YYNGEE. CDR3 length: 15 residues. Trimming pared 1 base from V and 0 bases from J, leaving 10 bases between.

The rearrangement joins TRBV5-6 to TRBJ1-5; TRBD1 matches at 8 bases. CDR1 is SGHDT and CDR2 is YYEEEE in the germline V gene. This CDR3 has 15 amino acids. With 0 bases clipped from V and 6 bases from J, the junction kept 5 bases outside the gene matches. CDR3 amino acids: CASSLGTGLFQPQHF. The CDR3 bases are TGTGCCAGCAGCTTGGGGACAGGGTTGTTTCAGCCCCAGCATTTT.

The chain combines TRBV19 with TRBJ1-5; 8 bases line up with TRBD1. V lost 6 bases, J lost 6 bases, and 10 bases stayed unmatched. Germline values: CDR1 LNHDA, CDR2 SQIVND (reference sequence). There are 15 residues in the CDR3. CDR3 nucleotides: TGTGCCAGTAGACCCGGACAGGGACTGGGTCAGCCCCAGCATTTT. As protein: CASRPGQGLGQPQHF.

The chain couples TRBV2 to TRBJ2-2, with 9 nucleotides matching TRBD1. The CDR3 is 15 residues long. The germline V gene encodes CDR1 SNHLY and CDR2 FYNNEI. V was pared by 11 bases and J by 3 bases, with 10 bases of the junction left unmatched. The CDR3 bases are TGTGCCGGAGGACAGGGGATCTGGGACACCGGGGAGCTGTTTTTT. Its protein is CAGGQGIWDTGELFF.

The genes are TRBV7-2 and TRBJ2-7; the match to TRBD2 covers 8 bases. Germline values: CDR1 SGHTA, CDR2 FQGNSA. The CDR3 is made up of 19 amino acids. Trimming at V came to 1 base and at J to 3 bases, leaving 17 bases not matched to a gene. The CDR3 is CASSLVGGTGGPTSYEQYF. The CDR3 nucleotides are TGTGCCAGCAGCTTAGTCGGAGGGACGGGAGGGCCTACGAGCTACGAGCAGTACTTC.

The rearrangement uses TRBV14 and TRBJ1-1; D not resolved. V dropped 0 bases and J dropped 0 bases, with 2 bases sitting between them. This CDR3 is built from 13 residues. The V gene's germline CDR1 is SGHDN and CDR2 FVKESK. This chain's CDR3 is CASSQELNTEAFF. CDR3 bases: TGTGCCAGCAGCCAAGAGCTGAACACTGAAGCTTTCTTT.